This T cell receptor beta chain was identified in a study of human T cells and chemical hapten exposure. Study as a whole: Small pooled library volume differences chiefly drove per-sample TCR yield variation. Overall study findings and caveats: There was no change with DPC sensitization in TCRs above 1 in 1000 frequency.

This clonotype was found many times. Antigen: not known. Per the original methods: Counting gave a median of 95,638 TCRs per sample, with values ranging from roughly 20,000 to 750,000. MiXCR, run by TCRdb on the 5' RACE reads, gives a single entry per CDR3 protein. These V and J calls originate from TCRdb's pipeline instead of the authors' own analysis. The sample comprises around 140,000 distinct CDR3 sequences, around 4% of which are singletons, and about 1.3% rests with the top ten. Trimming shortened V by 4 bases and J by 0 bases, and 9 bases separated the two germline ends. The CDR3 extends over 15 amino acids. CDR1 and CDR2 (germline): SGHTA, FQGNSA. Total RNA extraction was carried out from unfractionated whole blood.

The chain has TRBV7-2 and TRBJ1-4; D is uncertain. The clonotype was recovered from a female donor in good health. The CDR3 sequence is CASSSPASTNEKLFF. The DNA for the CDR3 is TGTGCCAGCAGCTCCCCGGCCTCAACTAATGAAAAACTGTTTTTT. Full variable domain (missing parts from reference TRBV7-2 and TRBJ1-4): GAGVSQSPSNKVTEKGKDVELRCDPISGHTALYWYRQSLGQGLEFLIYFQGNSAPDKSGLPSDRFSAERTGGSVSTLTIQRTQQEDSAVYLCASSSPASTNEKLFFGSGTQLSVL.